These 23 T cell receptor beta chains were sequenced from one sample in a study of T cell responses to AZD1222 COVID-19 vaccine. Repertoires were generated with immunoSEQ multiplex PCR, while TCRdb's copy carries only in-frame clones and drops some. The sample contains some 180,000 clones, approximately 92% of which appear only once. This material consisted of peripheral blood, taken on day 0 of AZD1222 vaccination. The receptor source for this set is an adult in good health.

The V gene is TRBV28, the J gene TRBJ2-3; 11 bases are shared with TRBD2. CDR3 length: 17 residues. Trimming removed 4 bases from V and 6 bases from J; junction bases left unmatched: 12. Germline V lookup: CDR1 MDHEN, CDR2 SYDVKM. CDR3 coding DNA: TGTGCCAGCAGTTCTCTCCTTAGCGGGGGGGCTTTGGATACGCAGTATTTT. Translating gives CASSSLLSGGALDTQYF.

In this sample, this clone turned up a few times. V and J are TRBV11-2 and TRBJ1-6, with no clear D. Germline values: CDR1 SGHAT, CDR2 FQNNGV. With 1 base removed from V and 9 bases from J, the gap between germline ends came to 7 bases. This CDR3 has 13 residues. CDR3: CASSLGRISPLHF. CDR3 nucleotides: TGTGCCAGCAGCTTAGGACGAATTTCACCCCTCCACTTT.

The chain links TRBV12-3 or TRBV12-4 to TRBJ2-1; 12 nucleotides line up with TRBD2. The J segment lost 6 bases and the V segment lost 10 bases, leaving 4 bases of the junction unmatched. CDR3 length: 13 residues. The CDR3 DNA is TGTGCCACCGGGACTAGCGGGTTCAATGAGCAGTTCTTC. Amino acid sequence: CATGTSGFNEQFF.

This rearrangement joins TRBV9 to TRBJ2-7; either TRBD1 or TRBD2 may supply D (5 bases each). CDR1 is SGDLS, CDR2 YYNGEE, per germline. Trimming removed 4 bases from V and 2 bases from J, with 13 bases in between. This CDR3 has 14 residues. The CDR3 region has the DNA TGTGCCAGCAGCTCCTGGGACGGACCCTACGAGCAGTACTTC. It translates to CASSSWDGPYEQYF.

The chain couples TRBV19 to TRBJ2-5; 7 bases map to TRBD2. This CDR3 is 16 amino acids long. With V trimmed by 4 bases and J by 1 base, 9 bases remained unmatched. Germline V CDR1 and CDR2: LNHDA, SQIVND (reference sequence). CDR3 protein: CASSNTGGRSQETQYF. In DNA, the CDR3 is TGTGCCAGTAGTAACACGGGGGGACGGTCCCAAGAGACCCAGTACTTC.

The CDR3 sequence: CASSSRRARGEAFF. CDR3 bases: TGTGCCAGCAGTTCCCGGAGGGCGCGGGGTGAAGCTTTCTTT. The rearrangement links TRBV6-5 to TRBJ1-1, with D hard to call. In germline, CDR1 is MNHEY, CDR2 SVGAGI. V gave up 4 bases and J gave up 7 bases, with 16 bases separating them. This CDR3 is built from 14 residues.

The chain uses TRBV5-1 and TRBJ1-1; D not certain. CDR3 length: 16 residues. V shed 2 bases and J shed 4 bases, with 18 bases lying between them. Germline CDR1 and CDR2: SGHRS and YFSETQ. CDR3 region: CASSLNPTLEATEAFF. The CDR3 DNA sequence: TGCGCCAGCAGCTTAAACCCGACACTGGAGGCCACTGAAGCTTTCTTT.

The chain joins TRBV7-9 to TRBJ2-7; possible D gene TRBD1, 5 bases. Germline assignment: CDR1 SEHNR and CDR2 FQNEAQ (reference sequence). The CDR3 loop spans 14 amino acids. The V and J ends lost 5 bases and 3 bases respectively, with 14 bases between them. CDR3 nucleotides: TGTGCCAGCAGCCAACTGCAGGGTAACTACGAGCAGTACTTC. This encodes CASSQLQGNYEQYF.

V usage is TRBV12-3 or TRBV12-4 and J usage is TRBJ1-5, with D uncertain. CDR3 length: 13 amino acids. Trimming took 6 bases from V and 5 from J, leaving 11 bases between them. CDR3 loop: CASSKDGYQPQHF. The CDR3 DNA follows: TGTGCCAGCAGCAAGGACGGCTATCAGCCCCAGCATTTT.

J is TRBJ1-4 and V is TRBV27; D not certain. The CDR3 has 14 amino acids. Trimming removed 1 base from V and 6 bases from J, with 9 bases in between. Germline CDR1 is MNHEY and CDR2 is SMNVEV (reference sequence). CDR3 nucleotides: TGTGCCAGCAGTTTATTGGGCCTCGATGAAAAACTGTTTTTT. Its translation: CASSLLGLDEKLFF.

V and J are TRBV28 and TRBJ2-1; D gene unclear. Trimming took 3 bases from V and 1 from J, leaving 7 bases between them. The CDR3 runs to 14 residues. Germline V gene sequence: CDR1 MDHEN, CDR2 SYDVKM. The CDR3 here is CASSLVLSYNEQFF. Written as DNA, the CDR3 is TGTGCCAGCAGTTTGGTGTTGTCCTACAATGAGCAGTTCTTC.

The V gene is TRBV28, the J gene TRBJ1-1, with D tentatively TRBD1 (6 bases). The CDR3 has 15 residues. V was trimmed by 3 bases and J by 2 bases, leaving 13 bases between them. CDR1 is MDHEN, CDR2 SYDVKM, per germline. CDR3 residues: CASSLVGGPNTEAFF. The CDR3, as DNA: TGTGCCAGCAGTTTGGTTGGGGGGCCCAACACTGAAGCTTTCTTT.

This sequence joins TRBV5-1 and TRBJ2-1; TRBD1 agrees at 7 bases. V dropped 6 bases and J dropped 7; count of bases not matched to a gene: 10. CDR1 is SGHRS, CDR2 YFSETQ, per germline. CDR3 length: 14 amino acids. The CDR3 coding sequence is TGCGCCAGCACCGAGAGGGGGCAGGAGAATGAGCAGTTCTTC. Translation gives CASTERGQENEQFF.

The rearrangement links TRBV7-9 to TRBJ2-1; 7 positions match TRBD2. The junction had 4 bases not matched to a gene; V was cut back by 5 bases and J by 12 bases. The CDR3 extends over 11 amino acids. Per germline, CDR1 SEHNR and CDR2 FQNEAQ (reference sequence). CDR3 sequence: CASSNPGGQFF. Here the CDR3 DNA reads TGTGCCAGCAGCAACCCGGGGGGGCAGTTCTTC.

The chain links TRBV19 to TRBJ2-1; D is perhaps TRBD1 or TRBD2 (5 bases each). Trimming stripped 7 bases from V and 4 bases from J, with 8 bases between. The length of the CDR3 is 12 residues. Per germline, CDR1 LNHDA and CDR2 SQIVND (reference sequence). CDR3: CASKEGYNEQFF. CDR3 nucleotide sequence: TGTGCCAGTAAAGAGGGGTACAATGAGCAGTTCTTC.

This chain joins TRBV19 and TRBJ1-1, with D possibly being TRBD1 (5 bases). This CDR3 contains 13 residues. The V end was cut by 3 bases, the J end by 3 bases, with 8 bases between. Germline assignment: CDR1 LNHDA and CDR2 SQIVND (reference sequence). In nucleotides, the CDR3 is TGTGCCAGTAGTATGCAGGGTCACACTGAAGCTTTCTTT. It yields the protein CASSMQGHTEAFF. Drawing the rest from reference TRBV19 and TRBJ1-1, the complete variable domain is DGGITQSPKYLFRKEGQNVTLSCEQNLNHDAMYWYRQDPGQGLRLIYYSQIVNDFQKGDIAEGYSVSREKKESFPLTVTSAQKNPTAFYLCASSMQGHTEAFFGQGTRLTVV.

The CDR3 protein is CASSYFVGQGNYGYTF. The CDR3 region has the DNA TGTGCCAGCAGTTACTTTGTTGGACAGGGCAACTATGGCTACACCTTC. This chain connects TRBV6-5 to TRBJ1-2, with 8 bases matching TRBD1. CDR1 MNHEY and CDR2 SVGAGI come from the germline V gene. With V trimmed by 1 base and J by 2 bases, 6 bases remained unmatched. This CDR3 has 16 amino acids.

The chain uses TRBV6-1 and TRBJ1-3; D call uncertain. Per the germline V gene, CDR1 is MNHNS and CDR2 is SASEGT. The CDR3 totals 15 residues. V was shortened by 3 bases and J by 2 bases, with 11 bases between the two germline ends. This CDR3 reads CASSEGDYPGNTIYF. CDR3 coding DNA: TGTGCCAGCAGTGAGGGAGATTACCCTGGAAACACCATATATTTT.

This chain uses TRBV12-1 with TRBJ1-4. TRBV12-1 corresponds to a pseudogene. This CDR3 is built from 15 residues. Here the CDR3 DNA reads TGTGCCAGCAGCCCCGGGGGGGGTCCTGAGGAAAAACTGTTTTTT. Protein: CASSPGGGPEEKLFF.

The J gene is TRBJ2-7, the V gene TRBV25-1; 8 bases match TRBD2. The CDR3 runs to 15 residues. Germline V gene data show CDR1 as MGHDK and CDR2 as SYGVNS. J was trimmed by 1 base and V by 5 bases; bases with no gene match: 7. CDR3 in amino acids: CASSTAGGLSYEQYF. DNA of the CDR3: TGTGCCAGCAGTACCGCGGGGGGCCTGTCCTACGAGCAGTACTTC.

The gene calls are TRBV5-1 and TRBJ2-3; 10 positions agree with TRBD2. V gave up 4 bases and J gave up 0 bases; unmatched junction bases: 8. CDR1 SGHRS and CDR2 YFSETQ come from the germline V gene. This CDR3 has 17 amino acids. The CDR3 nucleotides are TGCGCCAGCAGCCAATCTAGCGGGGGCGGAAGCACAGATACGCAGTATTTT. Translating gives CASSQSSGGGSTDTQYF. Based on the CDR3 plus reference TRBV5-1 and TRBJ2-3, the full variable domain is KAGVTQTPRYLIKTRGQQVTLSCSPISGHRSVSWYQQTPGQGLQFLFEYFSETQRNKGNFPGRFSGRQFSNSRSEMNVSTLELGDSALYLCASSQSSGGGSTDTQYFGPGTRLTVL.

This clone occurred many times. V and J are TRBV5-1 and TRBJ1-1, with D tentatively TRBD1 (5 bases). Per the germline V gene, CDR1 is SGHRS and CDR2 is YFSETQ. Between the trimmed V and J ends, which lost 4 bases and 4 bases, there was a span of 20 bases. This CDR3 has 16 residues. The CDR3 here is CASSRPKGGDGTEAFF. DNA for the CDR3: TGCGCCAGCAGCCGCCCCAAAGGAGGGGATGGCACTGAAGCTTTCTTT. Drawing the rest from reference TRBV5-1 and TRBJ1-1, the complete variable domain is KAGVTQTPRYLIKTRGQQVTLSCSPISGHRSVSWYQQTPGQGLQFLFEYFSETQRNKGNFPGRFSGRQFSNSRSEMNVSTLELGDSALYLCASSRPKGGDGTEAFFGQGTRLTVV.

The CDR3: CAWREGSSYNSPLHF. CDR3 DNA: TGTGCCTGGAGGGAGGGCAGCTCCTATAATTCACCCCTCCACTTT. V and J are TRBV30 and TRBJ1-6; D gene ambiguous. The V gene lost 3 bases and the J gene lost 0 bases, with 9 bases spanning the gap. CDR3 size: 15 residues. The germline gives CDR1 GTSNPN, CDR2 SVGIG (reference sequence).